This entry describes one TCR beta chain. Some clones are missing from TCRdb's copy, which holds only in-frame ones; the method was immunoSEQ multiplex PCR. The table lists around 40,000 clones, roughly nine tenths of them singletons. This specimen comes from a study of blood T cell repertoires in COVID-19. The CDR3 is made up of 18 amino acids. Germline V lookup: CDR1 LGHDT, CDR2 YNNKEL (reference sequence). Trimming removed 0 bases at V and 7 bases at J, with 24 bases between. The clonotype originates from a human donor in a cohort sampled during active COVID-19. The chain links TRBV3-1 (or the pseudogene TRBV3-2) to TRBJ1-2; no firm D call. Material: peripheral blood. CDR3: CASSQDTALGGRRSGYTF. The DNA for the CDR3 is TGTGCCAGCAGCCAAGATACGGCCCTCGGCGGCCGGAGGTCTGGCTACACCTTC.